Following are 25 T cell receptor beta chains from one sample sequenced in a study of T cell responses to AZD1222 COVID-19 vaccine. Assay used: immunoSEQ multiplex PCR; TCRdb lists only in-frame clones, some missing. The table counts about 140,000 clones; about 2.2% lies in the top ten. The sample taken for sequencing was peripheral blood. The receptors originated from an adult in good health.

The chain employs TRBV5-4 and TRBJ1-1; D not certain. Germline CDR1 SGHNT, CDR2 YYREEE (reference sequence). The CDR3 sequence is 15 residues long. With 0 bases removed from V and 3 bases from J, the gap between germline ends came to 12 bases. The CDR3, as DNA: TGTGCCAGCAGCTTGGTAGGCAGGCGTGACACTGAAGCTTTCTTT. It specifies CASSLVGRRDTEAFF.

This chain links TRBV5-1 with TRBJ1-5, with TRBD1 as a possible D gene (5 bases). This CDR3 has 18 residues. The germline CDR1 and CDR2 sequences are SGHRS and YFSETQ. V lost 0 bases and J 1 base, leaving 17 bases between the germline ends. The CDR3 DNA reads TGCGCCAGCAGCTTGGAAGGCCAGGGTGAGGGCAGCAATCAGCCCCAGCATTTT. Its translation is CASSLEGQGEGSNQPQHF.

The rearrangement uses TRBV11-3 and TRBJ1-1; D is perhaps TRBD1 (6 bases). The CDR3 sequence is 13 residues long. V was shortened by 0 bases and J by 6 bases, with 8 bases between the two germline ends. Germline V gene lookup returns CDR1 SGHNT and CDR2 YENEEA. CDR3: CASSLEQGAEAFF. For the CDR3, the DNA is TGTGCCAGCAGCTTAGAACAGGGTGCTGAAGCTTTCTTT.

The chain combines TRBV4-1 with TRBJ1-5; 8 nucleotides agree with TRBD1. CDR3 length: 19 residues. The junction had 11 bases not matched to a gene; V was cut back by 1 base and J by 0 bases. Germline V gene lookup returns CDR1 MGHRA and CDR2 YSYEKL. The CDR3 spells CASSQVAHQGALSNQPQHF. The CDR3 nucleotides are TGCGCCAGCAGCCAAGTGGCGCACCAGGGGGCCCTTAGCAATCAGCCCCAGCATTTT.

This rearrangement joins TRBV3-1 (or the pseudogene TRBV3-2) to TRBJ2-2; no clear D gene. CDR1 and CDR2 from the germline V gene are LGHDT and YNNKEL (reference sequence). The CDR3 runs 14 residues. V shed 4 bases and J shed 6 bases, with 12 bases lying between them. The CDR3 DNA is TGTGCCAGCAGCCCCGCCGGGTACCCCGGGGAGCTGTTTTTT. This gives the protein CASSPAGYPGELFF.

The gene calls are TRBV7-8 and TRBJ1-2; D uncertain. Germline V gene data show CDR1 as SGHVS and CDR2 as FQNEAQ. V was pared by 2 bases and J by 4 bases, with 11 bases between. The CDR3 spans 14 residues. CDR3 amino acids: CASSLSRDIYGYTF. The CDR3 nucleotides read TGTGCCAGCAGCTTATCACGGGATATCTATGGCTACACCTTC.

CDR3 in DNA: TGTGCCAGCAGTTACTCAACTATCTCTGGAAACACCATATATTTT. Its translation is CASSYSTISGNTIYF. This chain uses TRBV6-6 with TRBJ1-3, with D hard to call. CDR1 and CDR2 (germline): MNHNY, SVGAGI (reference sequence). The CDR3 totals 15 residues. V lost 0 bases and J 0 bases, leaving 6 bases between the germline ends.

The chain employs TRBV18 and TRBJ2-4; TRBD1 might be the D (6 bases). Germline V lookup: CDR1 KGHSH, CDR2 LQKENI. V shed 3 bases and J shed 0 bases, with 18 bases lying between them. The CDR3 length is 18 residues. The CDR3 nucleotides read TGTGCCAGCTCACCGGGTATAACAGGGACGGCAGCCAAAAACATTCAGTACTTC. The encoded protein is CASSPGITGTAAKNIQYF.

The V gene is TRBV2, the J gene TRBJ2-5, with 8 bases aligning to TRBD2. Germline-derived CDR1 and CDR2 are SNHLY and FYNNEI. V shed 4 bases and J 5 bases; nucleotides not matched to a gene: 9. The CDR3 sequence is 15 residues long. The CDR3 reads CASSAERGGMETQYF. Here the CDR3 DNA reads TGTGCCAGCAGTGCTGAACGGGGGGGCATGGAGACCCAGTACTTC.

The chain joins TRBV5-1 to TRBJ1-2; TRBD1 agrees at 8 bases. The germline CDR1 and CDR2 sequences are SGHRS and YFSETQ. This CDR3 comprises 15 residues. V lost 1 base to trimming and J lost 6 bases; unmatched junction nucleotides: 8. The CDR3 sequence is CASSLNYGTGHGYTF. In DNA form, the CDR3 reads TGCGCCAGCAGCTTGAACTACGGGACAGGCCATGGCTACACCTTC.

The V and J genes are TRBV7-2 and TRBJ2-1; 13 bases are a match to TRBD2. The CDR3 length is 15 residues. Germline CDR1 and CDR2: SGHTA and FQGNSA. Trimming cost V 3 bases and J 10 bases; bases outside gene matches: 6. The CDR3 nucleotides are TGTGCCAGCAGCTTCACTAGCGGGGGGGCTTTAGAGCAGTTCTTC. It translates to CASSFTSGGALEQFF.

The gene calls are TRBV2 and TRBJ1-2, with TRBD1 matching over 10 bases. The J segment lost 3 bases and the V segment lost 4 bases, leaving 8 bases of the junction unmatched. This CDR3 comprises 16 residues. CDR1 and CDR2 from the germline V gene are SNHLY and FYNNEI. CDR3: CASSASTGTGDYGYTF. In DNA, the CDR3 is TGTGCCAGCAGTGCCAGTACCGGGACAGGGGACTATGGCTACACCTTC.

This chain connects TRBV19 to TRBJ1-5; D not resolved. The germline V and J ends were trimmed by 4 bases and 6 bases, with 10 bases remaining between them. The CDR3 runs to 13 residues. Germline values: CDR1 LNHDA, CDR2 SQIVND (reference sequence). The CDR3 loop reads CASSKDAIQPQHF. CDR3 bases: TGTGCCAGTAGTAAAGATGCGATTCAGCCCCAGCATTTT.

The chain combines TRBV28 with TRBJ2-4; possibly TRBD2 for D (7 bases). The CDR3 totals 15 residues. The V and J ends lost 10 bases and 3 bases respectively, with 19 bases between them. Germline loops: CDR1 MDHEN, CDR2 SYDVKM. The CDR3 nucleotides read TGTGCCATCGAGGGGGGGCGCTCGGGCAAAAACATTCAGTACTTC. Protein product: CAIEGGRSGKNIQYF.

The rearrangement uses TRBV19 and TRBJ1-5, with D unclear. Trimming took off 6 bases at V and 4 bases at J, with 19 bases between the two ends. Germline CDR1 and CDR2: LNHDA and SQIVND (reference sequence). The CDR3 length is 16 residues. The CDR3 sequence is CASSSLGPQGNQPQHF. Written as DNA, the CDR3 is TGTGCCAGTAGCTCCCTTGGTCCTCAAGGGAATCAGCCCCAGCATTTT.

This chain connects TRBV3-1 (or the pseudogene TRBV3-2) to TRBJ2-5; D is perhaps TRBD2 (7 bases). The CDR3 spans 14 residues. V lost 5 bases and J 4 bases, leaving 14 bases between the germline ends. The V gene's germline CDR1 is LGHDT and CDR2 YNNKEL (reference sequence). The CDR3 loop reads CASSGGALGETQYF. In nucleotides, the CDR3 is TGTGCCAGCAGCGGGGGGGCTCTTGGAGAGACCCAGTACTTC.

The CDR3, as DNA: TGTGCCAGCAGCCAAAGCGGGGTCGGGTTGAAAGAGACCCAGTACTTC. As protein: CASSQSGVGLKETQYF. The V and J genes are TRBV7-2 and TRBJ2-5; 7 bases align to TRBD2. Germline CDR1 is SGHTA and CDR2 is FQGNSA. Trimming cost V 5 bases and J 3 bases; bases outside gene matches: 12. The CDR3 sequence is 16 residues long.

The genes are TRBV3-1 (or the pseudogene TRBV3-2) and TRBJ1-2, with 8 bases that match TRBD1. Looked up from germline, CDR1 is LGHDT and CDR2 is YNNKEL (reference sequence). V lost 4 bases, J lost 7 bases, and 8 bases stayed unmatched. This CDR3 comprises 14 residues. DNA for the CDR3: TGTGCCAGCAGCCGGTCCGACAGGGGCGGTGGCTACACCTTC. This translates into CASSRSDRGGGYTF.

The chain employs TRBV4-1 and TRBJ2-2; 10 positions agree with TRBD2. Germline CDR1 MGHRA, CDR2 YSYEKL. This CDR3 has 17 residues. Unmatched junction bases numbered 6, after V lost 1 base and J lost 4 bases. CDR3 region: CASSQGVAGGFTGELFF. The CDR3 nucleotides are TGCGCCAGCAGCCAAGGAGTAGCGGGGGGATTCACCGGGGAGCTGTTTTTT.

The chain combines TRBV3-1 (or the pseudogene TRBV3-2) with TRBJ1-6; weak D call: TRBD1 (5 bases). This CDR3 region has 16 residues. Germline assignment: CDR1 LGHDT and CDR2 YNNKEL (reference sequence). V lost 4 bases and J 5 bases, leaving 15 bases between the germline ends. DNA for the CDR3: TGTGCCAGCAGCCTTTTGCCGGGACGGAATAATTCACCCCTCCACTTT. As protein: CASSLLPGRNNSPLHF.

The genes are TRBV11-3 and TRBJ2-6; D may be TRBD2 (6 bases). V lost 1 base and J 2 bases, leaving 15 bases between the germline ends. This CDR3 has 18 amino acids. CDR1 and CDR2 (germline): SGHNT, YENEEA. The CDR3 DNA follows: TGTGCCAGCAGCTTAGGCCCCCCGGGAGTCCCTGGGGCCAACGTCCTGACTTTC. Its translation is CASSLGPPGVPGANVLTF.

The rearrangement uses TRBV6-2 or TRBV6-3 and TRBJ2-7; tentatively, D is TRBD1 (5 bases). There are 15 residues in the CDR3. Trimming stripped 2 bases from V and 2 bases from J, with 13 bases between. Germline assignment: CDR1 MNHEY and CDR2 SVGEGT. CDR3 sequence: CASSYPLGVAYEQYF. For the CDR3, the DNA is TGTGCCAGCAGTTACCCCCTAGGGGTGGCCTACGAGCAGTACTTC.

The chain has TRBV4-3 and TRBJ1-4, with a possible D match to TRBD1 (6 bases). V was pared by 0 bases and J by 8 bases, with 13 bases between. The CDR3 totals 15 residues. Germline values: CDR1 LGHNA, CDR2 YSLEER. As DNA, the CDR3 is TGCGCCAGCAGCCAAGAGGAGGGGGACGGGGAAAAACTGTTTTTT. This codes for CASSQEEGDGEKLFF.

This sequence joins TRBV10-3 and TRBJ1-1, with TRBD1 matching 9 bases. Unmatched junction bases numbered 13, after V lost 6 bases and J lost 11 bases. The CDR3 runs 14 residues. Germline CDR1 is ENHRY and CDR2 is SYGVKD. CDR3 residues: CAIRPGQGGGGAFF. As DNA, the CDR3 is TGTGCCATCAGACCGGGACAGGGAGGTGGAGGGGCTTTCTTT.

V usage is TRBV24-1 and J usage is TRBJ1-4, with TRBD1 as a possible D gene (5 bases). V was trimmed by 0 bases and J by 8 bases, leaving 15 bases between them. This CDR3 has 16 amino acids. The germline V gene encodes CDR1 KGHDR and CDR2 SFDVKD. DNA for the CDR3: TGTGCCACCAGTGATTTGAAGGACTATCCAGGGGAAAAACTGTTTTTT. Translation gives CATSDLKDYPGEKLFF.